A single sample gave rise to the 28 T cell receptor beta chains below, sequenced in a study of radiotherapy plus CTLA-4 blockade in lung cancer. Measured with immunoSEQ multiplex PCR; TCRdb has only the in-frame clones, and not every one. Of some 110,000 clones listed, around 89% are singletons. The material was peripheral blood, obtained from a patient treated with radiotherapy plus ipilimumab. These receptors originate from a human donor with non-small cell lung cancer that progressed on radiotherapy plus ipilimumab.

The chain joins TRBV5-6 to TRBJ1-5; D remains ambiguous. V lost 0 bases and J 1 base, leaving 14 bases between the germline ends. This CDR3 is built from 17 residues. Germline-derived CDR1 and CDR2 are SGHDT and YYEEEE. Here the CDR3 DNA reads TGTGCCAGCAGCTTGGGTGGTGTGGGGAGGAGCAATCAGCCCCAGCATTTT. Its protein product is CASSLGGVGRSNQPQHF.

The CDR3 DNA reads as TGTGCCAGCACGAGGACTAGCGGGAGTTCGAACACCGGGGAGCTGTTTTTT. Translating it yields CASTRTSGSSNTGELFF. The rearrangement joins TRBV25-1 to TRBJ2-2; 13 bases line up with TRBD2. The CDR3 consists of 17 residues. V lost 7 bases to trimming and J lost 0 bases; unmatched junction nucleotides: 5. Germline CDR1 is MGHDK and CDR2 is SYGVNS.

The chain employs TRBV6-6 and TRBJ1-1, with D possibly being TRBD1 (6 bases). Germline V gene data show CDR1 as MNHNY and CDR2 as SVGAGI (reference sequence). The V and J ends lost 6 bases and 8 bases respectively, with 13 bases between them. The CDR3 contains 12 residues. The CDR3 DNA reads as TGTGCCAGCAGCCTTACAGGGTCGGAAGCTTTCTTT. Its protein product is CASSLTGSEAFF.

This chain connects TRBV18 to TRBJ1-2; TRBD1 matches 7 bases. There are 15 residues in the CDR3. J was trimmed by 5 bases and V by 3 bases; bases with no gene match: 9. CDR1 is KGHSH and CDR2 is LQKENI in the germline V gene. The chain's CDR3 is CASSPRDSALYGYTF. The CDR3 DNA sequence: TGTGCCAGCTCACCCCGGGACAGCGCTCTTTATGGCTACACCTTC.

The CDR3: CASSRRDTEAFF. CDR3 in DNA: TGTGCCAGTAGTAGGCGGGACACTGAAGCTTTCTTT. This chain uses TRBV19 with TRBJ1-1; D gene unclear. Germline values: CDR1 LNHDA, CDR2 SQIVND (reference sequence). The length of the CDR3 is 12 residues. V was clipped by 4 bases and J by 3 bases, with 6 bases between them. The variable domain in full, with the rest retrieved from reference TRBV19 and TRBJ1-1, is DGGITQSPKYLFRKEGQNVTLSCEQNLNHDAMYWYRQDPGQGLRLIYYSQIVNDFQKGDIAEGYSVSREKKESFPLTVTSAQKNPTAFYLCASSRRDTEAFFGQGTRLTVV.

The rearrangement links TRBV19 to TRBJ2-1; 7 nucleotides align to TRBD1. V lost 6 bases, J lost 6 bases, and 5 bases stayed unmatched. Germline V gene lookup returns CDR1 LNHDA and CDR2 SQIVND (reference sequence). The CDR3 loop spans 13 amino acids. The CDR3 nucleotides read TGTGCCAGTAGAAGAACAGGGGCCAATGAGCAGTTCTTC. Protein product: CASRRTGANEQFF.

Comment on this clone: A read error may account for a junction end that differs from germline. The CDR3 sequence: CARSPLAGELGGQFF. CDR3 coding DNA: TGTGCCCGGAGCCCCCTAGCGGGAGAGCTGGGTGGGCAGTTCTTC. The genes are TRBV30 and TRBJ2-1; 10 positions match TRBD2. The CDR3 runs 15 residues. CDR1 and CDR2 (germline): GTSNPN, SVGIG (reference sequence).

This chain uses TRBV27 with TRBJ1-1, with D unclear. Germline lookup yields CDR1 MNHEY and CDR2 SMNVEV (reference sequence). The V gene lost 4 bases and the J gene lost 7 bases, with 19 bases spanning the gap. The CDR3 consists of 15 residues. The CDR3 DNA is TGTGCCAGCAGTTCCCATTGGGCGGGGAGGGATGAAGCTTTCTTT. Translating gives CASSSHWAGRDEAFF.

CDR3 amino acids: CASSPAGPYNEQFF. CDR3 sequence (DNA): TGTGCCAGCAGCCCGGCCGGGCCGTACAATGAGCAGTTCTTC. The V and J genes are TRBV11-1 and TRBJ2-1; D ambiguous. Per germline, CDR1 SGHAT and CDR2 FQDESV (reference sequence). This CDR3 region has 14 residues. V was trimmed by 5 bases and J by 4 bases, leaving 12 bases between them.

The chain is built from TRBV11-2 and TRBJ2-2; 9 bases agree with TRBD2. The V gene's germline CDR1 is SGHAT and CDR2 FQNNGV. The trim removed 5 bases at V and 1 base at J, leaving 5 bases unmatched. The CDR3 loop spans 16 amino acids. The CDR3 DNA is TGTGCCAGCAGCCTCGGACTAGCGCTGAACACCGGGGAGCTGTTTTTT. Translation gives CASSLGLALNTGELFF. Using reference TRBV11-2 and TRBJ2-2 for the parts outside the CDR3, the full variable domain is EAGVAQSPRYKIIEKRQSVAFWCNPISGHATLYWYQQILGQGPKLLIQFQNNGVVDDSQLPKDRFSAERLKGVDSTLKIQPAKLEDSAVYLCASSLGLALNTGELFFGEGSRLTVL.

The chain carries TRBV10-2 and TRBJ2-2; 7 bases are shared with TRBD2. There are 15 residues in the CDR3. V lost 6 bases and J lost 0; bases outside the gene matches: 4. From germline, CDR1 is WSHSY and CDR2 SAAADI. The CDR3 here is CASRGEGPNTGELFF. CDR3 sequence (DNA): TGCGCCAGCAGGGGGGAGGGCCCGAACACCGGGGAGCTGTTTTTT.

The V and J genes are TRBV10-3 and TRBJ1-2; D ambiguous. The CDR3 length is 13 residues. V dropped 3 bases and J dropped 0 bases, with 5 bases sitting between them. Germline values: CDR1 ENHRY, CDR2 SYGVKD. The CDR3 DNA is TGTGCCATCAGTGACGGTTCTAACTATGGCTACACCTTC. Amino acids: CAISDGSNYGYTF.

CDR3 nucleotide sequence: TGCGCCAGCAGCCAAAGTAGCCCACGGGGACTAGCGGGCGGCCCCACAGATACGCAGTATTTT. Protein product: CASSQSSPRGLAGGPTDTQYF. This chain links TRBV4-1 with TRBJ2-3, with 12 nucleotides matching TRBD2. With V trimmed by 2 bases and J by 2 bases, 17 bases remained unmatched. This CDR3 is built from 21 residues. Looked up from germline, CDR1 is MGHRA and CDR2 is YSYEKL.

The chain combines TRBV4-2 with TRBJ2-7, with 9 bases aligning to TRBD2. The CDR3 totals 16 residues. The V and J ends lost 1 base and 0 bases, in that order; junction bases with no gene match: 4. Germline loops: CDR1 LGHNA, CDR2 YNFKEQ. DNA for the CDR3: TGTGCCAGCAGCCAAGGGGCGGGAGGGTTCTCCTACGAGCAGTACTTC. As protein: CASSQGAGGFSYEQYF.

This chain joins TRBV2 and TRBJ2-7, with 8 bases identical to TRBD2. This CDR3 region has 13 residues. CDR1 is SNHLY, CDR2 FYNNEI, per germline. Trimming cost V 7 bases and J 2 bases; bases outside gene matches: 4. For the CDR3, the DNA is TGTGCCAGCACTGGTAGCGGGGCCTACGAGCAGTACTTC. Protein sequence: CASTGSGAYEQYF.

The rearrangement joins TRBV7-2 to TRBJ2-3; D possibly corresponds to TRBD1 (5 bases). The CDR3 loop spans 15 amino acids. V lost 4 bases and J lost 3, with 14 bases in between. CDR1 is SGHTA and CDR2 is FQGNSA in the germline V gene. The CDR3 loop is CASSSYRPLTDTQYF. CDR3 nucleotide sequence: TGTGCCAGCAGCTCGTACAGGCCCTTGACAGATACGCAGTATTTT.

The chain joins TRBV2 to TRBJ1-5; no clear D gene. CDR3 length: 15 residues. Per germline, CDR1 SNHLY and CDR2 FYNNEI. Deletions cut 4 bases from V and 5 bases from J, with 15 bases between. CDR3 protein: CASSGFSTTYQPQHF. The DNA for the CDR3 is TGTGCCAGCAGTGGGTTCTCCACGACCTATCAGCCCCAGCATTTT.

V is TRBV14 and J is TRBJ2-2; the D gene is possibly TRBD1 (6 bases). The V end lost 1 base, the J end lost 6 bases, and 12 bases lay between the germline ends. The V gene's germline CDR1 is SGHDN and CDR2 FVKESK. This CDR3 spans 15 amino acids. The CDR3 region has the DNA TGTGCCAGCAGCCAAGGGGGGCGACTCCCCGGGGAGCTGTTTTTT. This translates into CASSQGGRLPGELFF.

This clone has only one observation. The chain employs TRBV2 and TRBJ2-2; 11 bases match TRBD2. V shed 5 bases and J 4 bases; nucleotides not matched to a gene: 3. The CDR3 length is 15 residues. Germline V gene sequence: CDR1 SNHLY, CDR2 FYNNEI. CDR3 bases: TGTGCCAGCAGTACAGGACTAGCGGGCACCGGGGAGCTGTTTTTT. Its protein product is CASSTGLAGTGELFF.

The DNA for the CDR3 is TGTGCCTGGAGCGCCGGGACTAGCGGGGGTAATGAGCAGTTCTTC. Protein: CAWSAGTSGGNEQFF. This chain connects TRBV30 to TRBJ2-1; 14 positions agree with TRBD2. The CDR3 length is 15 residues. The germline V gene encodes CDR1 GTSNPN and CDR2 SVGIG (reference sequence). V lost 3 bases and J lost 7; bases outside the gene matches: 5.

This chain links TRBV4-1 with TRBJ2-1; no definite D call. The CDR3 is made up of 13 amino acids. Trimming removed 1 base from V and 6 bases from J, with 7 bases in between. Per the germline V gene, CDR1 is MGHRA and CDR2 is YSYEKL. CDR3 sequence reads: CASSQVNPNEQFF. CDR3 DNA: TGCGCCAGCAGCCAAGTAAACCCCAATGAGCAGTTCTTC.

The V and J genes are TRBV6-5 and TRBJ2-3; D unresolved. Between the trimmed V and J ends, which lost 2 bases and 0 bases, there was a span of 6 bases. CDR1 is MNHEY and CDR2 is SVGAGI in the germline V gene. CDR3 length equals 14 residues. The CDR3 loop reads CASSYGVSTDTQYF. The CDR3 DNA is TGTGCCAGCAGTTACGGAGTGAGCACAGATACGCAGTATTTT.

This sequence joins TRBV19 and TRBJ2-7, with a weak D call TRBD2 (5 bases). Germline V gene lookup returns CDR1 LNHDA and CDR2 SQIVND (reference sequence). Trimming cost V 3 bases and J 1 base, with 10 bases left between them. The CDR3 spans 14 residues. The CDR3 loop is CASSMLAQSYEQYF. CDR3 nucleotides: TGTGCCAGTAGTATGTTAGCGCAATCCTACGAGCAGTACTTC. The full variable domain, completed using reference TRBV19 and TRBJ2-7, is DGGITQSPKYLFRKEGQNVTLSCEQNLNHDAMYWYRQDPGQGLRLIYYSQIVNDFQKGDIAEGYSVSREKKESFPLTVTSAQKNPTAFYLCASSMLAQSYEQYFGPGTRLTVT.

The rearrangement links TRBV11-2 to TRBJ1-4; possibly TRBD1 for D (5 bases). The germline CDR1 and CDR2 sequences are SGHAT and FQNNGV. Trimming removed 3 bases at V and 1 base at J, with 12 bases between. The CDR3 spans 16 residues. The CDR3 sequence: CASSLRGFGTNEKLFF. For the CDR3, the DNA is TGTGCCAGCAGCTTGAGGGGATTCGGAACTAATGAAAAACTGTTTTTT.

The chain uses TRBV18 and TRBJ1-1; D uncertain. V gave up 6 bases and J gave up 3 bases, with 17 bases separating them. From germline, CDR1 is KGHSH and CDR2 LQKENI. The CDR3 length is 15 residues. The CDR3 sequence is CASSILDPGDTEAFF. The CDR3 nucleotides read TGTGCCAGCTCGATACTCGATCCTGGGGACACTGAAGCTTTCTTT.

Turning to this clone: Other DNA sequences of this sample code for an identical CDR3. V is TRBV9 and J is TRBJ2-6, with 8 bases identical to TRBD1. Germline trimming cut 4 bases from V and 0 bases from J; bases unmatched to any gene: 3. The germline gives CDR1 SGDLS, CDR2 YYNGEE. CDR3 length equals 16 residues. CDR3 residues: CASSPGGGSGANVLTF. The CDR3 coding sequence is TGTGCCAGCAGCCCAGGGGGCGGCTCTGGGGCCAACGTCCTGACTTTC.

This clone was counted a few times. In DNA form, the CDR3 reads TGTGCCAGCGTCAGGGACAGGGGGCTCTCTGGGGCCAACGTCCTGACTTTC. Translating gives CASVRDRGLSGANVLTF. The chain joins TRBV21-1 to TRBJ2-6; the D call of TRBD1 is as the table states it, not checked on the DNA. TRBV21-1 is described as a pseudogene. The CDR3 is made up of 17 amino acids.

The V and J genes are TRBV19 and TRBJ1-2, with D possibly TRBD1 on 5 matching bases. CDR1 is LNHDA and CDR2 is SQIVND in the germline V gene (reference sequence). CDR3 length: 15 residues. The V end lost 4 bases, the J end lost 4 bases, and 16 bases lay between the germline ends. The CDR3 DNA follows: TGTGCCAGTAGTAGGGGCGGCAGCGATCGCTATGGCTACACCTTC. It encodes CASSRGGSDRYGYTF.